These 11 T cell receptor beta chains share one sample of origin, sequenced in a study of T cells in Graves' hyperthyroidism and ophthalmopathy. TCR beta CDR3 sequences were amplified from RNA transcripts. The HTBI primer set drove a first-round RT-PCR of the TCR CDR3. TCRdb analysed the multiplex PCR reads with MiXCR anew, one entry per CDR3 protein. The table records more than 350,000 distinct CDR3 sequences, about 16% of them present only once. Sequenced: blood. These TCRs come from a woman in her 30s with Graves' hyperthyroidism.

In its sample, this clonotype was seen many times. The J gene is TRBJ1-4, the V gene TRBV28, with TRBD1 identical over 12 bases. J lost 4 bases, V lost 5 bases, and 11 bases had no gene match. The CDR3 is 18 residues long. The germline CDR1 and CDR2 sequences are MDHEN and SYDVKM. The DNA of the CDR3 is TGTGCCAGCAGTCCGGCCGGGACAGGGGGCGCCGGTAATGAAAAACTGTTTTTT. Amino acid sequence: CASSPAGTGGAGNEKLFF.

This clonotype showed up many times. The V gene is TRBV30, the J gene TRBJ1-5; no reliable D call. This CDR3 spans 12 amino acids. Germline V gene sequence: CDR1 GTSNPN, CDR2 SVGIG (reference sequence). V was shortened by 1 base and J by 6 bases, with 7 bases between the two germline ends. CDR3 protein: CAWSGVGQPQHF. CDR3 in DNA: TGTGCCTGGAGTGGCGTAGGTCAGCCCCAGCATTTT. The variable domain in full, with the rest retrieved from reference TRBV30 and TRBJ1-5, is SQTIHQWPATLVQPVGSPLSLECTVEGTSNPNLYWYRQAAGRGLQLLFYSVGIGQISSEVPQNLSASRPQDRQFILSSKKLLLSDSGFYLCAWSGVGQPQHFGDGTRLSIL.

V and J are TRBV7-2 and TRBJ2-1; TRBD1 agrees at 7 bases. V trimming: 1 base; J trimming: 8 bases; junction bases outside the gene matches: 5. Germline V gene lookup returns CDR1 SGHTA and CDR2 FQGNSA. CDR3 length: 14 residues. CDR3 nucleotide sequence: TGTGCCAGCAGCTTAGTCGTAGGGGGCGATGAGCAGTTCTTC. Protein: CASSLVVGGDEQFF.

The chain carries TRBV6-7 and TRBJ1-5; maybe TRBD1 (6 bases). TRBV6-7 is sorted into the ORF group, with uncertain function. V gave up 0 bases and J gave up 5 bases, with 11 bases separating them. CDR3 length: 15 amino acids. The CDR3 protein is CASSYSRGFDQPQHF. The CDR3 nucleotides are TGTGCCAGCAGTTACTCGAGGGGGTTCGATCAGCCCCAGCATTTT.

At least ten counts were recorded for this clonotype. V and J are TRBV28 and TRBJ2-7; unclear D gene. The CDR3 has 14 residues. The ends were cut back, 6 bases at V and 7 bases at J, with 19 bases in the middle. Germline-derived CDR1 and CDR2 are MDHEN and SYDVKM. CDR3 protein: CASRPKSSWIEQYF. The CDR3 DNA reads as TGTGCCAGCAGACCCAAATCCTCCTGGATTGAGCAGTACTTC.

V gene TRBV29-1 combines with J gene TRBJ1-1; D remains ambiguous. Trimming shortened V by 4 bases and J by 8 bases, and 14 bases separated the two germline ends. The CDR3 is 12 amino acids. Germline CDR1 reads SQVTM; CDR2 reads ANQGSEA. DNA of the CDR3: TGCAGCGTTGCGAGTGGTAGCACCGAAGCTTTCTTT. It yields the protein CSVASGSTEAFF.

This clonotype was seen ten or more times. V is TRBV28 and J is TRBJ1-1; D might be TRBD1 (5 bases). Trimming cost V 3 bases and J 1 base, with 24 bases left between them. The CDR3 has 19 amino acids. Germline V lookup: CDR1 MDHEN, CDR2 SYDVKM. The chain's CDR3 is CASSFPPGSGGGKNTEAFF. In DNA, the CDR3 is TGTGCCAGCAGTTTCCCGCCAGGGTCGGGTGGAGGGAAGAACACTGAAGCTTTCTTT.

There are many counts of this clonotype. The CDR3, as DNA: TGTGCCAGCAGTCCACAGGGGGCAAACGGGGTTTCACCCCTCCACTTT. Translated: CASSPQGANGVSPLHF. This chain uses TRBV6-1 with TRBJ1-6; TRBD1 matches at 9 bases. Germline CDR1 reads MNHNS; CDR2 reads SASEGT. CDR3 length: 16 residues. After removal of 5 bases from V and 9 bases from J, the junction contained 11 bases not matched to a gene.

This rearrangement joins TRBV28 to TRBJ1-2; D not resolved. Looked up from germline, CDR1 is MDHEN and CDR2 is SYDVKM. Trimming shortened V by 8 bases and J by 7 bases, and 8 bases separated the two germline ends. This CDR3 contains 10 residues. The CDR3 DNA is TGTGCCAGCTCGGATCGTGGCTACACCTTC. Translated, it gives CASSDRGYTF.

This clonotype showed up many times. This chain links TRBV30 with TRBJ2-5; D uncertain. CDR1 and CDR2 from the germline V gene are GTSNPN and SVGIG (reference sequence). The CDR3 consists of 10 residues. The V and J ends lost 5 bases and 3 bases respectively, with 4 bases between them. CDR3 nucleotide sequence: TGTGCCTGGTTGAAAGAGACCCAGTACTTC. It codes for CAWLKETQYF. Supplemented by reference TRBV30 and TRBJ2-5, the full variable domain reads SQTIHQWPATLVQPVGSPLSLECTVEGTSNPNLYWYRQAAGRGLQLLFYSVGIGQISSEVPQNLSASRPQDRQFILSSKKLLLSDSGFYLCAWLKETQYFGPGTRLLVL.

The chain links TRBV30 to TRBJ2-3; tentative D call: TRBD2 (6 bases). Germline CDR1 is GTSNPN and CDR2 is SVGIG (reference sequence). Trimming took off 0 bases at V and 4 bases at J, with 17 bases between the two ends. This CDR3 is 16 amino acids long. The DNA of the CDR3 is TGTGCCTGGAGTGTACGGAGGGCAACCTCTGCAGATACGCAGTATTTT. It is translated as CAWSVRRATSADTQYF.